A selection of T cell receptor beta chains follows, all from one sample in a study of blood T cell repertoires in COVID-19. Assay used: immunoSEQ multiplex PCR; TCRdb lists only in-frame clones, some missing. The sample carries about 210,000 clones, approximately 86% recorded once. Input material: PBMCs or T cells enriched from blood (not recorded which). All receptors come from a man aged 18 to 35 with acute COVID-19. CDR3s include the opening cysteine and the closing phenylalanine or tryptophan. A D gene is named only where the DNA matches it firmly. Where a row states a size, it is once, few, many or the class of an expanded clone; other rows omit it.

CDR3	DNA	D	V	J	size
CASSLASGYEQYF	TGTGCCAGCAGTTTAGCCTCAGGCTACGAGCAGTACTTC	-	TRBV28	TRBJ2-7	once
CASSSSQRPYGYTF	TGTGCCAGCAGCTCCTCCCAGCGACCCTATGGCTACACCTTC	-	TRBV7-9	TRBJ1-2	-
CASSSLAGGSYEQYF	TGTGCCAGCAGTTCACTAGCGGGAGGGTCCTACGAGCAGTACTTC	TRBD2	TRBV6-5	TRBJ2-7	-
CASGRGEDSPLHF	TGTGCCAGCGGGCGGGGGGAGGATTCACCCCTCCACTTT	-	TRBV27	TRBJ1-6	-
CASSIGRGSYEQYF	TGTGCCAGTAGTATAGGCAGGGGATCCTACGAGCAGTACTTC	-	TRBV19	TRBJ2-7	-
CAWSVTRAEKLFF	TGTGCCTGGAGTGTAACCAGGGCGGAAAAACTGTTTTTT	-	TRBV30	TRBJ1-4	-
CSVEGASSEQFF	TGCAGCGTTGAAGGGGCTAGCAGTGAGCAGTTCTTC	-	TRBV29-1	TRBJ2-1	-
CASSLEGVMAEAFF	TGTGCCAGCAGTTTAGAGGGAGTGATGGCTGAAGCTTTCTTT	-	TRBV28	TRBJ1-1	-
CASSIGGDSYGYTF	TGTGCCAGTAGTATAGGAGGGGACAGTTATGGCTACACCTTC	TRBD1	TRBV19	TRBJ1-2	once
CASSQAGTGRNQPQHF	TGTGCCAGCAGCCAAGCGGGGACAGGGCGCAATCAGCCCCAGCATTTT	TRBD1	TRBV3-1/TRBV3-2	TRBJ1-5	-
CATSDPGTGGHEQYF	TGTGCCACCAGTGATCCCGGGACAGGGGGCCACGAGCAGTACTTC	TRBD1	TRBV24-1	TRBJ2-7	-
CASSTRGGRVNTEAFF	TGTGCCAGCAGCACTAGAGGGGGGAGGGTGAACACTGAAGCTTTCTTT	-	TRBV7-8	TRBJ1-1	-
CARSRLARNIQYF	TGTGCCAGAAGCCGCCTAGCCAGGAACATTCAGTACTTC	-	TRBV27	TRBJ2-4	-
CASSQEAIQAPLHF	TGCGCCAGCAGCCAAGAAGCAATCCAGGCACCCCTCCACTTT	-	TRBV4-3	TRBJ1-6	-
CASRQGRYEQYF	TGTGCCAGCAGACAGGGACGCTACGAGCAGTACTTC	-	TRBV6-5	TRBJ2-7	-
CASSALAGGPDEQFF	TGTGCCAGTAGCGCTCTAGCGGGAGGGCCGGATGAGCAGTTCTTC	TRBD2	TRBV19	TRBJ2-1	-
CSASGGRASDEQFF	TGCAGTGCTAGTGGCGGGAGGGCATCGGATGAGCAGTTCTTC	TRBD2	TRBV20-1	TRBJ2-1	-
CASSLEVGAMNTEAFF	TGTGCCAGCAGCTTGGAAGTAGGGGCCATGAACACTGAAGCTTTCTTT	-	TRBV5-6	TRBJ1-1	-
CASSQQGQGAVETQYF	TGTGCCAGCAGCCAACAGGGGCAGGGGGCGGTCGAGACCCAGTACTTC	TRBD1	TRBV7-2	TRBJ2-5	once
CASSFFGQGGYTQYF	TGTGCCAGCAGTTTTTTCGGCCAGGGGGGTTATACGCAGTATTTT	-	TRBV28	TRBJ2-3	-
CASSQDAASDYEQYF	TGCGCCAGCAGCCAAGATGCTGCGAGTGACTACGAGCAGTACTTC	-	TRBV4-3	TRBJ2-7	once
CSGGRLNTGELFF	TGCAGCGGGGGGAGGTTAAACACCGGGGAGCTGTTTTTT	-	TRBV29-1	TRBJ2-2	-
CASSDGTDYGYTF	TGCGCCAGCAGTGATGGGACAGACTATGGCTACACCTTC	TRBD1	TRBV10-1	TRBJ1-2	-
CARSTGSYGYTF	TGTGCCAGAAGCACCGGGAGCTATGGCTACACCTTC	-	TRBV5-3	TRBJ1-2	-
CATRDGNSYEQYF	TGTGCCACCCGCGACGGGAACTCCTACGAGCAGTACTTC	-	TRBV24-1	TRBJ2-7	-
CASSPSGGQVYGYTF	TGTGCCAGCAGCCCCTCAGGGGGACAGGTCTATGGCTACACCTTC	TRBD1	TRBV27	TRBJ1-2	-
CASSGGTGDSYNEQFF	TGTGCCAGCAGCGGGGGGACAGGGGATTCCTACAATGAGCAGTTCTTC	TRBD1	TRBV9	TRBJ2-1	-
CASSSPSDTSGANVLTF	TGTGCCAGCAGCTCTCCTTCAGACACCTCTGGGGCCAACGTCCTGACTTTC	-	TRBV11-3	TRBJ2-6	-
CASSYSGLAAYEQYF	TGTGCCAGCAGTTACTCGGGACTAGCTGCCTACGAGCAGTACTTC	TRBD2	TRBV6-5	TRBJ2-7	-
CASSLSGAPGNTIYF	TGTGCCAGCAGTTTATCAGGGGCGCCTGGAAACACCATATATTTT	-	TRBV27	TRBJ1-3	-
CASSSPRREGDEQFF	TGTGCCAGCAGCTCCCCCCGGCGGGAGGGGGATGAGCAGTTCTTC	TRBD2	TRBV7-3	TRBJ2-1	-
CASSGLPPGSAFF	TGCGCCAGCTCGGGCCTCCCACCGGGATCCGCTTTCTTT	-	TRBV4-1	TRBJ1-1	-
CASSSDDSSLVYGYTF	TGTGCCAGCAGTTCCGACGACAGCTCCTTGGTTTATGGCTACACCTTC	-	TRBV28	TRBJ1-2	-
CASSSKGTSGSYEQYF	TGTGCCAGCAGCTCAAAGGGGACTAGCGGGAGTTACGAGCAGTACTTC	TRBD2	TRBV7-9	TRBJ2-7	-
CASSSSYTDTQYF	TGTGCCAGCAGTTCCAGTTACACAGATACGCAGTATTTT	-	TRBV14	TRBJ2-3	-
CASSARQGTILTSSGNTIYF	TGTGCCAGCAGCGCCCGACAGGGGACAATTTTAACCTCCTCTGGAAACACCATATATTTT	TRBD1	TRBV7-6	TRBJ1-3	-
CASSLEPIGSDRVNEQFF	TGTGCCAGCAGCCTCGAACCTATCGGATCAGACAGGGTCAATGAGCAGTTCTTC	TRBD1	TRBV11-3	TRBJ2-1	-